These 3 T cell receptor beta chains were sequenced from one sample in a study of CD8 T cell repertoires and HIV-1 epitope variants (dated by TCRdb to 2020 to 2021). These receptors lack a known antigen. Libraries were prepared through the immunoSEQ multiplex PCR assay. What TCRdb holds here is the immuneACCESS table cut down to in-frame rearrangements. Part of the clones is not present; checked against another copy, under half of the missing clones reflect an unresolved V gene, and the others are unexplained. The sample yields about 5,000 clones; roughly 60% were counted once. The ten biggest clones cover 35% to 50% of the sample. Material for sequencing was cultured CD8+ T cells derived from PBMCs. The receptor set was obtained from a male donor with HIV.

CDR3 nucleotide sequence: TGTGCCAGCAGCCCGCGGACTAGCGGGAGGGCCTATATAGAGACCCAGTACTTC. Translated, it gives CASSPRTSGRAYIETQYF. The gene calls are TRBV7-6 and TRBJ2-5, with 15 nucleotides matching TRBD2. This CDR3 is 18 amino acids long. Trimming took 5 bases from V and 4 from J; bases not matched to a gene: 11. Germline V gene lookup returns CDR1 SGHVS and CDR2 FNYEAQ.

V gene TRBV14 combines with J gene TRBJ2-7, with D hard to call. The ends were cut back, 1 base at V and 4 bases at J, with 5 bases in the middle. There are 12 residues in the CDR3. In germline, CDR1 is SGHDN, CDR2 FVKESK. The CDR3 sequence is CASSQANYEQYF. The CDR3 DNA reads as TGTGCCAGCAGCCAAGCAAATTACGAGCAGTACTTC. Complete variable domain (other parts from reference TRBV14 and TRBJ2-7): EAGVTQFPSHSVIEKGQTVTLRCDPISGHDNLYWYRRVMGKEIKFLLHFVKESKQDESGMPNNRFLAERTGGTYSTLKVQPAELEDSGVYFCASSQANYEQYFGPGTRLTVT.

This sequence joins TRBV5-6 and TRBJ1-2, with TRBD1 matching over 8 bases. Germline V gene sequence: CDR1 SGHDT, CDR2 YYEEEE. The CDR3 extends over 14 amino acids. V lost 5 bases and J lost 9; bases outside the gene matches: 12. CDR3 amino acids: CASSIPQGAGSYTF. CDR3 in DNA: TGTGCCAGCAGTATCCCCCAGGGGGCCGGGAGCTACACCTTC.